A few counts support the clone carrying this TCR beta chain. Its antigen is as yet unknown. Germline assignment: CDR1 SNHLY and CDR2 FYNNEI. V shed 4 bases, J shed 0 bases, and the junction held 8 bases outside the gene matches. The CDR3 contains 17 residues. The data derive from a study of beta chain features in type 1 diabetes. Findings of the study overall: More deletions and fewer insertions at VDJ junctions were found in patients with type 1 diabetes.

TCRB transcripts that were expressed got sequenced, as all of the isolated RNA had been reverse transcribed. This table comes from immunoSEQ multiplex PCR, and its TCRdb copy is limited to in-frame clones, with some not included. The sample holds fewer than 550,000 clones, approximately 10% seen once. The chain uses TRBV2 and TRBJ2-1; the match to TRBD1 covers 8 bases. This receptor was taken from a woman between 18 and 29 years old in good health. The sequencing sample was made of naive CD4+ T cells from blood. The CDR3 DNA follows: TGTGCCAGCAGTGCCCGGACAGGGCCAAACTCCTACAATGAGCAGTTCTTC. It is translated as CASSARTGPNSYNEQFF.